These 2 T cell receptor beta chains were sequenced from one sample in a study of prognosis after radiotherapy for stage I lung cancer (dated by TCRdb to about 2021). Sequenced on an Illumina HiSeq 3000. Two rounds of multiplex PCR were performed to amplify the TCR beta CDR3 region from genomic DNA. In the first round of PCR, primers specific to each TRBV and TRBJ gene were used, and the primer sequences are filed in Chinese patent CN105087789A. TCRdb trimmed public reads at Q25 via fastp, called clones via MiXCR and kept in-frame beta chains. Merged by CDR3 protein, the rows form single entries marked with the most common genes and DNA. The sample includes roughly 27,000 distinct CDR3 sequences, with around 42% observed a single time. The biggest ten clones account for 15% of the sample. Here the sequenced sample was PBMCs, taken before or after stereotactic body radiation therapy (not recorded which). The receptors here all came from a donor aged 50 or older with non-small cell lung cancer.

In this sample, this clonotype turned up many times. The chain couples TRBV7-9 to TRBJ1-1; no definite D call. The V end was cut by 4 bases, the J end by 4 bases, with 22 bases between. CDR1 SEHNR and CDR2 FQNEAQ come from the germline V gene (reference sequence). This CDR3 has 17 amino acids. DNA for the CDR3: TGTGCCAGCAGCTCACATGAGTATACCGGGGTATCCACTGAAGCTTTCTTT. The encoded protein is CASSSHEYTGVSTEAFF.

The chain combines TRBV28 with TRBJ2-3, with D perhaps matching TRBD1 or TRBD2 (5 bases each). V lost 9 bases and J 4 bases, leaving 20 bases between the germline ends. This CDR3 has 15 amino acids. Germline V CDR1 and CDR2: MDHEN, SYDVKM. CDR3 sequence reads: CARGDLEGRADTQYF. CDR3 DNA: TGTGCCAGAGGTGATCTAGAGGGACGGGCAGATACGCAGTATTTT.